The TCR beta chain described here comes from a study of T cell repertoires in cytomegalovirus infection. Study details: Newly reported HLA-C-restricted and thoroughly characterized HLA-B-restricted CMV epitopes were employed.

Study findings and constraints: Individuals carrying CMV plus the relevant HLA were identified by cumulative frequency of public TCR beta families. In two of eight donors, the top clonotype was HLA-C-restricted CMV-specific.

Per germline, CDR1 LGHDT and CDR2 YNNKEL (reference sequence). The CDR3 covers 16 residues. Trimming removed 3 bases from V and 8 bases from J, with 17 bases in between. TCRdb re-called the reads through MiXCR, storing one row per CDR3 protein. The sample carries around 800,000 distinct CDR3 sequences, roughly 33% recorded once. Regarding this clonotype: Its antigen is currently unknown.

The clonotype comes from a human donor in good health (CMV status not recorded). Some clones in this sample may be carry-over from other donors' samples. The material sequenced was cultured CD8+ T cells from PBMCs, taken from culture after CMV antigen stimulation. The V gene is TRBV3-1, the J gene TRBJ1-6; D gene ambiguous. Written as DNA, the CDR3 is TGTGCCAGCAGCCAGAGCTCGGGAGCTGGATATTCACCCCTCCACTTT. As protein: CASSQSSGAGYSPLHF.